Listed here are 6 T cell receptor beta chains from one sample, sequenced in a study of T cell responses to AZD1222 COVID-19 vaccine. Here immunoSEQ multiplex PCR was the method, and the copy in TCRdb shows in-frame clones only, minus some. The sample holds fewer than 120,000 clones, roughly 93% seen once. The starting material was peripheral blood, obtained 28 days after the second AZD1222 dose. These receptors were obtained from an adult who received the AZD1222 COVID-19 vaccine.

CDR3 region: CASSPRAASYEQYF. The CDR3 DNA reads TGTGCCAGCTCACCAAGGGCGGCTTCCTACGAGCAGTACTTC. The chain carries TRBV18 and TRBJ2-7; D remains unclear. The V gene's germline CDR1 is KGHSH and CDR2 LQKENI. The CDR3 covers 14 residues. V was cut by 2 bases and J by 1 base, with 9 bases left in between.

The chain combines TRBV4-1 with TRBJ2-1; D not certain. CDR1 and CDR2 from the germline V gene are MGHRA and YSYEKL. CDR3 size: 15 residues. The ends were cut back, 1 base at V and 0 bases at J, with 7 bases in the middle. CDR3 amino acids: CASSQGDSSYNEQFF. CDR3 DNA sequence: TGCGCCAGCAGCCAAGGGGATAGCTCCTACAATGAGCAGTTCTTC.

The chain uses TRBV5-5 and TRBJ1-2, with TRBD1 matching over 8 bases. In germline, CDR1 is SGHKS, CDR2 YYEKEE (reference sequence). The V segment lost 4 bases and the J segment 3 bases; nucleotides outside the gene matches: 5. The CDR3 has 14 amino acids. CDR3 nucleotides: TGTGCCAGCAGCACCGTGACAGGGGACTATGGCTACACCTTC. Protein product: CASSTVTGDYGYTF.

In its sample, this clone was seen once. CDR3 in DNA: TGCAGCGTACTAGCGGCGAACACCGGGGAGCTGTTTTTT. Translating it yields CSVLAANTGELFF. V usage is TRBV29-1 and J usage is TRBJ2-2; TRBD2 aligns across 8 bases. Germline-derived CDR1 and CDR2 are SQVTM and ANQGSEA. The CDR3 has 13 amino acids. V lost 6 bases and J lost 0; bases outside the gene matches: 0.

The V gene is TRBV5-6, the J gene TRBJ1-3; D unresolved. Germline V gene sequence: CDR1 SGHDT, CDR2 YYEEEE. V was pared by 1 base and J by 0 bases, with 11 bases between. The CDR3 sequence is 16 residues long. The CDR3 reads CASSLFTRYSGNTIYF. In DNA form, the CDR3 reads TGTGCCAGCAGCTTGTTCACGAGGTACTCTGGAAACACCATATATTTT.

This clone was seen only once. This chain uses TRBV5-1 with TRBJ1-2, with 11 bases identical to TRBD1. After removal of 4 bases from V and 7 bases from J, the junction contained 6 bases not matched to a gene. The CDR3 sequence is 14 residues long. CDR1 and CDR2 (germline): SGHRS, YFSETQ. In DNA, the CDR3 is TGCGCCAGCAGCGCGGGACAGGGGGTCTCTGGCTACACCTTC. Its translation is CASSAGQGVSGYTF. The variable domain in full, completed from reference TRBV5-1 and TRBJ1-2, reads KAGVTQTPRYLIKTRGQQVTLSCSPISGHRSVSWYQQTPGQGLQFLFEYFSETQRNKGNFPGRFSGRQFSNSRSEMNVSTLELGDSALYLCASSAGQGVSGYTFGSGTRLTVV.